This TCR beta chain was documented in a study of cytomegalovirus exposure and HLA in healthy donors. These donors, healthy bone marrow donors, were studied. The length of the CDR3 is 12 residues. PCR primers comprised 60 Vbeta and 13 Jbeta primers. Measured with immunoSEQ multiplex PCR; TCRdb has only the in-frame clones, and not every one. This table has under 200,000 clones, approximately 77% appearing once. This chain links TRBV21-1 with TRBJ2-7; TRBD1, the D gene given by the table, was not confirmed from the DNA. TRBV21-1 is an annotated pseudogene. The source material was PBMCs. The sequence came from a young man in good health and CMV-seronegative. CDR3 residues: CGDPGQSYEQYF. CDR3 DNA sequence: TGTGGGGACCCGGGACAATCCTACGAGCAGTACTTC.